These 26 T cell receptor beta chains share one sample of origin, sequenced in a study of T cell changes during pregnancy in multiple sclerosis (dated by TCRdb to the late 2010s). Library preparation used the immunoSEQ multiplex PCR assay. TCRdb took over this immuneACCESS table, retaining in-frame rearrangements with V and J assigned. Such tables are incomplete; in checked studies, under half of the missing clones stem from an unresolved V gene, and the remainder is unexplained. This sample gives approximately 130,000 clones in total; roughly 96% of them show up just once. More than 0.4% of the sample lies in the top ten. The sample in question was peripheral blood, obtained after pregnancy. The receptors come from a female donor with multiple sclerosis, enrolled in a pregnancy study.

The V and J genes are TRBV28 and TRBJ2-2; maybe TRBD1 (5 bases). Trimming left V 8 bases short and J 5 bases short, with 12 bases between. Germline loops: CDR1 MDHEN, CDR2 SYDVKM. This CDR3 has 13 amino acids. CDR3 loop: CASLTGPTGELFF. The CDR3 region has the DNA TGTGCCAGCCTCACAGGTCCAACCGGGGAGCTGTTTTTT.

The chain recombines TRBV28 with TRBJ2-1; a weak D match, TRBD2 (5 bases). Germline CDR1 and CDR2: MDHEN and SYDVKM. The CDR3 loop spans 13 amino acids. Trimming removed 5 bases at V and 9 bases at J, with 14 bases between. CDR3 DNA sequence: TGTGCCAGCAGTCCCGACTACAAGTCTGAGCAGTTCTTC. Its protein is CASSPDYKSEQFF.

The rearrangement uses TRBV5-1 and TRBJ2-2; 13 bases align to TRBD2. Germline CDR1 is SGHRS and CDR2 is YFSETQ. V lost 4 bases, J lost 4 bases, and 7 bases stayed unmatched. The CDR3 has 17 residues. Here the CDR3 reads CASSPGTSGMPTGELFF. For the CDR3, the DNA is TGCGCCAGCAGCCCCGGGACTAGCGGGATGCCCACCGGGGAGCTGTTTTTT.

The chain employs TRBV15 and TRBJ1-2; D call uncertain. The V end was cut by 0 bases, the J end by 8 bases, with 16 bases between. The CDR3 is made up of 15 amino acids. Germline V lookup: CDR1 LNHNV, CDR2 YYDKDF (reference sequence). CDR3 in DNA: TGTGCCACCAGCAGAGACCCGGGCATACCGGGAGGCTACACCTTC. This translates into CATSRDPGIPGGYTF.

J is TRBJ2-1 and V is TRBV28, with 8 bases that match TRBD1. The length of the CDR3 is 16 residues. The germline V gene encodes CDR1 MDHEN and CDR2 SYDVKM. With V trimmed by 5 bases and J by 6 bases, 12 bases remained unmatched. Here the CDR3 reads CASSLTGTGFSNEQFF. CDR3 nucleotides: TGTGCCAGCAGTCTCACGGGGACAGGATTTAGCAATGAGCAGTTCTTC.

This CDR3 is CASSPAGSYEQYF. The CDR3 DNA follows: TGTGCCAGCAGCCCAGCCGGGTCCTACGAGCAGTACTTC. The chain carries TRBV5-6 and TRBJ2-7; D gene uncertain. Germline loops: CDR1 SGHDT, CDR2 YYEEEE. With 4 bases removed from V and 1 base from J, the gap between germline ends came to 9 bases. The CDR3 is 13 residues long.

The rearrangement joins TRBV28 to TRBJ2-3; TRBD1 agrees at 7 bases. Trimming at V came to 8 bases and at J to 6 bases, leaving 8 bases not matched to a gene. Per the germline V gene, CDR1 is MDHEN and CDR2 is SYDVKM. This CDR3 spans 13 amino acids. The CDR3 is CASGMTGPDTQYF. The CDR3 DNA follows: TGTGCCAGCGGGATGACAGGGCCCGATACGCAGTATTTT.

This sequence joins TRBV27 and TRBJ2-2, with TRBD1 matching 10 bases. Per germline, CDR1 MNHEY and CDR2 SMNVEV (reference sequence). This CDR3 contains 17 residues. The V gene end was trimmed by 0 bases and the J gene end by 3 bases; junction bases not matched to a gene: 4. The CDR3 reads CASSLSGTGVYTGELFF. The CDR3, as DNA: TGTGCCAGCAGTTTATCCGGGACAGGGGTTTACACCGGGGAGCTGTTTTTT.

The chain couples TRBV7-9 to TRBJ2-7, with 7 bases aligning to TRBD2. Per the germline V gene, CDR1 is SEHNR and CDR2 is FQNEAQ (reference sequence). The CDR3 runs to 12 residues. The J segment lost 9 bases and the V segment lost 6 bases, leaving 8 bases of the junction unmatched. The CDR3 region is CASRRAASGQYF. The CDR3 coding sequence is TGTGCCAGCAGGCGCGCGGCTAGCGGGCAGTACTTC.

The V call is TRBV6-1, the J call TRBJ2-2; D perhaps matches TRBD2 (5 bases). Germline-derived CDR1 and CDR2 are MNHNS and SASEGT. The CDR3 has 14 residues. Trimming pared 6 bases from V and 0 bases from J, leaving 8 bases between. The CDR3 protein is CASSLGTNTGELFF. The DNA for the CDR3 is TGTGCCAGCAGCCTCGGGACGAACACCGGGGAGCTGTTTTTT.

The chain recombines TRBV5-6 with TRBJ2-6; TRBD2 matches at 14 bases. The V and J ends lost 4 bases and 2 bases, in that order; junction bases with no gene match: 2. The germline CDR1 and CDR2 sequences are SGHDT and YYEEEE. The CDR3 consists of 17 residues. CDR3 loop: CASSQGLAGAGANVLTF. CDR3 nucleotides: TGTGCCAGCAGCCAGGGACTAGCGGGAGCTGGGGCCAACGTCCTGACTTTC.

This chain joins TRBV19 and TRBJ2-1; 7 bases fit TRBD2. Germline CDR1 and CDR2: LNHDA and SQIVND (reference sequence). The junction had 11 bases not matched to a gene; V was cut back by 4 bases and J by 2 bases. The length of the CDR3 is 17 residues. This CDR3 is CASSKAGYPTTYNEQFF. The CDR3 bases are TGTGCCAGTAGTAAAGCGGGATACCCGACAACCTACAATGAGCAGTTCTTC.

This clone was detected once. The chain uses TRBV19 and TRBJ2-2; 7 bases match TRBD2. This CDR3 has 15 amino acids. J was trimmed by 5 bases and V by 5 bases; bases with no gene match: 8. Germline V gene data show CDR1 as LNHDA and CDR2 as SQIVND (reference sequence). CDR3 in amino acids: CASSQPGGRTGELFF. CDR3 bases: TGTGCCAGTAGTCAACCGGGAGGTCGGACCGGGGAGCTGTTTTTT.

This clone appeared a single time. The chain combines TRBV4-1 with TRBJ2-7, with 9 nucleotides matching TRBD2. Losses at the gene ends were 2 bases for V and 4 bases for J; bases not matched to a gene: 3. Germline V gene lookup returns CDR1 MGHRA and CDR2 YSYEKL. The CDR3 contains 14 residues. The CDR3 DNA follows: TGCGCCAGCAGCCAAACTAGCGGGTCGTACGAGCAGTACTTC. It yields the protein CASSQTSGSYEQYF.

This chain links TRBV5-4 with TRBJ2-1, with 8 bases fitting TRBD2. Per the germline V gene, CDR1 is SGHNT and CDR2 is YYREEE (reference sequence). With V trimmed by 1 base and J by 2 bases, 5 bases remained unmatched. The CDR3 length is 16 residues. The CDR3 DNA reads TGTGCCAGCAGCTTGAGCGGGAGCGCAACCTACAATGAGCAGTTCTTC. Protein: CASSLSGSATYNEQFF.

The V gene is TRBV4-2, the J gene TRBJ2-5, with D perhaps TRBD2 (6 bases). From germline, CDR1 is LGHNA and CDR2 YNFKEQ. The CDR3 consists of 14 residues. The V and J ends lost 4 bases and 6 bases respectively, with 15 bases between them. DNA of the CDR3: TGTGCCAGCAGCCCCGGTCGACTAGAAAAGACCCAGTACTTC. Its protein is CASSPGRLEKTQYF.

The gene calls are TRBV18 and TRBJ2-1; D is ambiguous. Trimming removed 1 base from V and 2 bases from J, with 3 bases in between. This CDR3 region has 13 residues. Per the germline V gene, CDR1 is KGHSH and CDR2 is LQKENI. CDR3 residues: CASSPLTYNEQFF. In DNA form, the CDR3 reads TGTGCCAGCTCACCACTCACCTACAATGAGCAGTTCTTC.

The chain joins TRBV28 to TRBJ2-7; 13 nucleotides line up with TRBD2. V shed 8 bases, J shed 5 bases, and the junction held 12 bases outside the gene matches. The germline V gene has CDR1 MDHEN and CDR2 SYDVKM. This CDR3 comprises 16 residues. The CDR3 sequence is CASLGLAGAPLHEQYF. Written as DNA, the CDR3 is TGTGCCAGCCTTGGACTAGCGGGAGCCCCTCTCCACGAGCAGTACTTC. Supplemented by reference TRBV28 and TRBJ2-7, the full variable domain reads DVKVTQSSRYLVKRTGEKVFLECVQDMDHENMFWYRQDPGLGLRLIYFSYDVKMKEKGDIPEGYSVSREKKERFSLILESASTNQTSMYLCASLGLAGAPLHEQYFGPGTRLTVT.

This clone was picked up one time. The chain has TRBV7-2 and TRBJ2-7; D gene unclear. CDR1 is SGHTA, CDR2 FQGNSA, per germline. This CDR3 has 12 residues. V was trimmed by 3 bases and J by 2 bases, leaving 5 bases between them. DNA for the CDR3: TGTGCCAGCAGCTTCGGAGCCTACGAGCAGTACTTC. It translates to CASSFGAYEQYF.

This chain connects TRBV5-1 to TRBJ2-4; tentative D call: TRBD1 (6 bases). Germline V CDR1 and CDR2: SGHRS, YFSETQ. Trimming took off 3 bases at V and 3 bases at J, with 16 bases between the two ends. The CDR3 sequence is 16 residues long. The DNA for the CDR3 is TGCGCCAGCAGCTCGGACAGCCCCTTAGACAAAAACATTCAGTACTTC. Translated, it gives CASSSDSPLDKNIQYF.

The chain combines TRBV7-2 with TRBJ1-5; 9 bases align to TRBD1. In germline, CDR1 is SGHTA, CDR2 FQGNSA. The V and J ends lost 2 bases and 6 bases, in that order; junction bases with no gene match: 11. CDR3 length: 17 residues. CDR3 DNA sequence: TGTGCCAGCAGCTTAATCTTCGAGACAGGGGGGAGTCAGCCCCAGCATTTT. Protein sequence: CASSLIFETGGSQPQHF.

This chain joins TRBV2 and TRBJ1-2, with D uncertain. Germline CDR1 reads SNHLY; CDR2 reads FYNNEI. The CDR3 consists of 14 residues. V lost 6 bases, J lost 5 bases, and 16 bases lay in between. CDR3 protein: CASRRGPTSYGYTF. In nucleotides, the CDR3 is TGTGCCAGCAGACGTGGTCCGACTTCTTATGGCTACACCTTC.

The chain links TRBV15 to TRBJ1-2, with TRBD1 matching 8 bases. CDR1 LNHNV and CDR2 YYDKDF come from the germline V gene (reference sequence). V gave up 5 bases and J gave up 8 bases; unmatched junction bases: 10. The CDR3 is made up of 14 amino acids. CDR3 sequence (DNA): TGTGCCACCAGCTATACACAGGGGGTATACGGCTACACCTTC. It is translated as CATSYTQGVYGYTF.

The genes are TRBV6-5 and TRBJ1-6; 7 nucleotides line up with TRBD1. After removal of 5 bases from V and 10 bases from J, the junction contained 5 bases not matched to a gene. Per the germline V gene, CDR1 is MNHEY and CDR2 is SVGAGI. The CDR3 is 13 residues long. DNA for the CDR3: TGTGCCAGCAGTGCCCGACAGGGCTCACCCCTCCACTTT. The encoded protein is CASSARQGSPLHF.

This chain's CDR3 is CASSPTGGPNNEQFF. The CDR3 DNA reads as TGTGCCAGCAGTCCTACAGGGGGCCCTAACAATGAGCAGTTCTTC. V is TRBV27 and J is TRBJ2-1; 9 nucleotides align to TRBD1. V lost 5 bases to trimming and J lost 5 bases; unmatched junction nucleotides: 7. The CDR3 contains 15 residues. CDR1 is MNHEY, CDR2 SMNVEV, per germline (reference sequence).

This rearrangement joins TRBV4-2 to TRBJ2-5; no firm D call. The V end lost 3 bases, the J end lost 5 bases, and 10 bases lay between the germline ends. CDR3 length equals 13 residues. Germline-derived CDR1 and CDR2 are LGHNA and YNFKEQ. In DNA, the CDR3 is TGTGCCAGCAGCCAGGGCATCCGGGAGACCCAGTACTTC. This codes for CASSQGIRETQYF.